A selection of T cell receptor beta chains follows, all from one sample in a study of post-analysis software for immune sequencing data. TCRdb ran MiXCR on the PCR reads and lists one entry per CDR3 protein. The table has hundreds of thousands of distinct CDR3 sequences, 39% seen once. Specimen: blood. The receptors here all came from a girl aged 2 to 10 with multiple sclerosis. CDR3s leave out the opening cysteine and the closing phenylalanine or tryptophan.

v_call cdr3_aa
TRBV7-2 ASSFERTSGEDTDTQY
TRBV2 ASGDSYGYT
TRBV28 ASSLAAGPQSTEAF
TRBV5-1 ASSLVGDEQY
TRBV4-2 ASSQQDRQWGDDEQY
TRBV19 ASGSPLASGGLNNEQF
TRBV3-1 ASSQGRTDNEQF
TRBV5-1 ASSSAGKLF
TRBV4-3 ASSQGTGLSEKLF
TRBV10-3 AISEWTGGYEQY
TRBV7-3 ASSLSGDRVDEQF
TRBV29-1 SAQGLAGGDTQY
TRBV27 ASSSFPTNYVYT
TRBV19 ASSPKRTDYNEQF
TRBV7-9 ASSPELVEETQY
TRBV5-1 ASSLAEGGAYSYNEQF
TRBV3-1 TSSYRGGNEKLF
TRBV5-1 ASSSRTGTSTDTQY
TRBV5-1 ASKGTDYTEAF
TRBV5-1 ASSPLINAEQY
TRBV20-1 SARDHRGYEQY
TRBV20-1 SARAGSRPRMNTEAF
TRBV9 ASSALAGTYEQY
TRBV28 ASSFSGTDIHEQY
TRBV27 ASSLTAAHEAF
TRBV6-2/TRBV6-3 ASSYSTWGPETQY
TRBV18 ASSPPSLHEQF
TRBV5-1 ASSLEPVSTNEKLF
TRBV27 ASSLIPGLVADTQY
TRBV6-1 ASSPGQGVVGDTEAF
TRBV7-2 ASSLTGEVGEKLF
TRBV12-3/TRBV12-4 ASSPPGGEQY
TRBV15 ATSKTYRDGYT
TRBV29-1 SAPNRVTYNEQF
TRBV28 ASRLEGNTETF
TRBV13 ASSLTPEQF
TRBV9 ASSVRTSGPYEQY
TRBV12-3/TRBV12-4 ASRVGRAEDEQY
TRBV20-1 SAPDRGRDNSPLH
TRBV9 ASRVGAYSTNEKLF
TRBV5-6 ASSLERGSLYEQY
TRBV27 ASRGTSGSPGNEQF
TRBV11-2 ATTGRETQY
TRBV28 ASTPTGEADTQY
TRBV7-2 ASSLEGELSGANVLT